This TCR beta chain emerged from a study of T cells in Graves' hyperthyroidism and ophthalmopathy. Regarding the study as a whole: Ophthalmopathy stood apart from stable hyperthyroidism in a 13 V-J model.

Patients between 18 and 65 years old had hyperthyroidism, newly diagnosed and lasting under 2 months. Diagnosis rested on symptoms, serum thyroxine and TRAb, thyroid ultrasound, and orbital computed tomography. This clonotype was counted only a few times. Its antigen is still unknown. Amplification yielded TCR beta CDR3 regions, with RNA transcripts as the source. The HTBI set primed first-round TCR CDR3 RT-PCR. Using its own MiXCR run on the multiplex PCR reads, TCRdb lists one record per CDR3 protein. Among approximately 430,000 distinct CDR3 sequences listed, roughly 14% were seen once. The TCR originated in a woman aged 18-29 years with Graves' hyperthyroidism. The specimen was blood.

The CDR3 DNA sequence: TGTGCCAGCAGCCCGCGGTCGATACTAGCGGCCTACAATGAGCAGTTCTTC. The encoded protein is CASSPRSILAAYNEQFF. V and J are TRBV6-4 and TRBJ2-1; 8 nucleotides agree with TRBD2. V shed 6 bases, J shed 2 bases, and the junction held 12 bases outside the gene matches. This CDR3 comprises 17 residues. The germline CDR1 and CDR2 sequences are MRHNA and SNTAGT.